The 31 T cell receptor beta chains below were found in one sample sequenced in a study of blood T cell repertoires in COVID-19. The method was immunoSEQ multiplex PCR; TCRdb's version includes in-frame clones alone and lacks a portion of them. The sample lists around 330,000 clones; 90% were seen once. Sequencing was done on a sample of PBMCs or T cells enriched from blood (not recorded which). The receptors were sampled from a man in his 60s who had recovered from COVID-19.

V usage is TRBV6-6 and J usage is TRBJ2-1; 8 nucleotides align to TRBD2. This CDR3 contains 13 residues. V trimming: 8 bases; J trimming: 5 bases; junction bases outside the gene matches: 5. Germline-derived CDR1 and CDR2 are MNHNY and SVGAGI (reference sequence). The CDR3 spells CASSQRGNNEQFF. The DNA for the CDR3 is TGTGCCAGCTCCCAGCGGGGGAACAATGAGCAGTTCTTC.

J is TRBJ1-1 and V is TRBV9, with D possibly TRBD1 on 5 matching bases. V gave up 3 bases and J gave up 0 bases, with 12 bases separating them. CDR3 length: 15 residues. CDR1 and CDR2 from the germline V gene are SGDLS and YYNGEE. In nucleotides, the CDR3 is TGTGCCAGCAGCGCGGGGGTGGCAGTGAACACTGAAGCTTTCTTT. This gives the protein CASSAGVAVNTEAFF.

The chain combines TRBV11-3 with TRBJ2-3; TRBD2 agrees at 10 bases. Trimming cost V 5 bases and J 5 bases; bases outside gene matches: 7. Germline V lookup: CDR1 SGHNT, CDR2 YENEEA. The CDR3 is 15 amino acids. CDR3 nucleotide sequence: TGTGCCAGCAGCAGGCGAGGACTAGCGGTAGATACGCAGTATTTT. It encodes CASSRRGLAVDTQYF. Variable domain in full (rest from reference TRBV11-3 and TRBJ2-3): EAGVVQSPRYKIIEKKQPVAFWCNPISGHNTLYWYLQNLGQGPELLIRYENEEAVDDSQLPKDRFSAERLKGVDSTLKIQPAELGDSAVYLCASSRRGLAVDTQYFGPGTRLTVL.

This chain connects TRBV2 to TRBJ1-1, with TRBD1 matching 7 bases. CDR3 size: 15 residues. V shed 1 base, J shed 1 base, and the junction held 3 bases outside the gene matches. Germline CDR1 reads SNHLY; CDR2 reads FYNNEI. CDR3 coding DNA: TGTGCCAGCAGTGAAGAATGGACAGGGAACACTGAAGCTTTCTTT. Its protein product is CASSEEWTGNTEAFF.

The chain employs TRBV14 and TRBJ2-5, with a possible D match to TRBD2 (5 bases). V was trimmed by 3 bases and J by 3 bases, leaving 17 bases between them. Looked up from germline, CDR1 is SGHDN and CDR2 is FVKESK. The CDR3 contains 16 residues. CDR3 loop: CASSHRRRAAKETQYF. The CDR3 DNA reads as TGTGCCAGCAGCCACCGACGTCGAGCGGCAAAAGAGACCCAGTACTTC.

The chain couples TRBV27 to TRBJ1-2; D is ambiguous. The CDR3 loop spans 15 amino acids. The germline V and J ends were trimmed by 6 bases and 4 bases, with 18 bases remaining between them. CDR1 is MNHEY and CDR2 is SMNVEV in the germline V gene (reference sequence). The chain's CDR3 is CASSRTRLWVYGYTF. CDR3 DNA sequence: TGTGCCAGCAGCCGGACCCGACTATGGGTCTATGGCTACACCTTC.

V is TRBV5-6 and J is TRBJ2-7; 7 nucleotides match TRBD1. J was trimmed by 3 bases and V by 0 bases; bases with no gene match: 6. The CDR3 sequence is 15 residues long. Germline V lookup: CDR1 SGHDT, CDR2 YYEEEE. Here the CDR3 reads CASSLAGTEVYEQYF. The CDR3 coding sequence is TGTGCCAGCAGCTTGGCAGGGACAGAAGTCTACGAGCAGTACTTC.

The rearrangement uses TRBV7-9 and TRBJ1-6, with D tentatively TRBD1 (6 bases). Germline CDR1 SEHNR, CDR2 FQNEAQ (reference sequence). V dropped 4 bases and J dropped 10 bases, with 11 bases sitting between them. The CDR3 runs to 13 residues. Here the CDR3 DNA reads TGTGCCAGCAGCTCACAGGGTCGGTCACCCCTCCACTTT. Protein sequence: CASSSQGRSPLHF.

This clone was observed a few times. The chain couples TRBV5-4 to TRBJ2-1; possible D gene TRBD2, 7 bases. The CDR3 length is 17 residues. The germline CDR1 and CDR2 sequences are SGHNT and YYREEE (reference sequence). V was pared by 6 bases and J by 0 bases, with 19 bases between. The CDR3 is CASNRLGGGSSYNEQFF. CDR3 coding DNA: TGTGCCAGCAACCGCCTAGGGGGAGGGAGCTCCTACAATGAGCAGTTCTTC.

The chain carries TRBV2 and TRBJ2-7; D is possibly TRBD2 (5 bases). Germline CDR1 and CDR2: SNHLY and FYNNEI. The CDR3 spans 13 residues. V was trimmed by 7 bases and J by 2 bases, leaving 12 bases between them. The CDR3 DNA reads as TGTGCCAGCAACGAGGGCGTAGCCTACGAGCAGTACTTC. Protein product: CASNEGVAYEQYF.

The chain joins TRBV18 to TRBJ1-1; tentative D call: TRBD1 (6 bases). The CDR3 length is 14 residues. Between the trimmed V and J ends, which lost 4 bases and 3 bases, there was a span of 12 bases. Germline V gives CDR1 KGHSH, CDR2 LQKENI. The CDR3 region is CASSRTGWDTEAFF. DNA for the CDR3: TGTGCCAGCTCACGAACAGGGTGGGACACTGAAGCTTTCTTT. Full variable domain (missing parts from reference TRBV18 and TRBJ1-1): NAGVMQNPRHLVRRRGQEARLRCSPMKGHSHVYWYRQLPEEGLKFMVYLQKENIIDESGMPKERFSAEFPKEGPSILRIQQVVRGDSAAYFCASSRTGWDTEAFFGQGTRLTVV.

The CDR3 here is CASSLREAGNTIYF. For the CDR3, the DNA is TGTGCCAGCAGCTTAAGGGAGGCTGGAAACACCATATATTTT. The J gene is TRBJ1-3, the V gene TRBV5-4; D call uncertain. V was cut by 2 bases and J by 2 bases, with 8 bases left in between. The CDR3 loop spans 14 amino acids. The V gene's germline CDR1 is SGHNT and CDR2 YYREEE (reference sequence).

V is TRBV19 and J is TRBJ2-1, with TRBD2 identical over 15 bases. The junction had 6 bases not matched to a gene; V was cut back by 5 bases and J by 7 bases. This CDR3 is built from 16 residues. Germline-derived CDR1 and CDR2 are LNHDA and SQIVND (reference sequence). The DNA of the CDR3 is TGTGCCAGTAGTGCTACCGGGACTAGCGGGAGGAATGAGCAGTTCTTC. It encodes CASSATGTSGRNEQFF.

This chain joins TRBV7-2 and TRBJ2-1; weak D call: TRBD2 (6 bases). Germline V gives CDR1 SGHTA, CDR2 FQGNSA. V was trimmed by 4 bases and J by 5 bases, leaving 12 bases between them. This CDR3 spans 14 amino acids. CDR3 DNA sequence: TGTGCCAGCAGCTGGGGGGTAAGGGACAATGAGCAGTTCTTC. Protein: CASSWGVRDNEQFF.

V is TRBV7-2 and J is TRBJ1-2; 10 positions match TRBD1. The CDR3 consists of 15 residues. Germline V CDR1 and CDR2: SGHTA, FQGNSA. J gave up 1 base and V 5 bases, and 4 bases lay outside the gene matches. The CDR3 DNA sequence: TGTGCCAGCAGCCCGGACAGGGGGTTTAACTATGGCTACACCTTC. It specifies CASSPDRGFNYGYTF.

CDR3 region: CAWRVQGTYNSPLHF. The CDR3 coding sequence is TGTGCCTGGAGGGTACAGGGGACCTATAATTCACCCCTCCACTTT. The chain recombines TRBV30 with TRBJ1-6; 7 bases line up with TRBD1. J lost 2 bases, V lost 3 bases, and 4 bases had no gene match. The CDR3 contains 15 residues. Germline V gene data show CDR1 as GTSNPN and CDR2 as SVGIG (reference sequence).

The rearrangement links TRBV19 to TRBJ1-1, with D possibly being TRBD1 (5 bases). The ends were cut back, 8 bases at V and 4 bases at J, with 17 bases in the middle. The germline V gene has CDR1 LNHDA and CDR2 SQIVND (reference sequence). This CDR3 has 14 amino acids. DNA of the CDR3: TGTGCCAGTCTGAGGCGGGGGAGTATCACTGAAGCTTTCTTT. Protein sequence: CASLRRGSITEAFF.

V and J are TRBV5-6 and TRBJ1-2; TRBD1 agrees at 7 bases. V shed 2 bases, J shed 8 bases, and the junction held 9 bases outside the gene matches. CDR3 length equals 14 residues. Germline CDR1 reads SGHDT; CDR2 reads YYEEEE. CDR3 coding DNA: TGTGCCAGCAGCTTAACTAGGGGGCTCAGCGGCTACACCTTC. Its protein is CASSLTRGLSGYTF.

The chain couples TRBV10-3 to TRBJ1-6; 9 nucleotides match TRBD1. Germline CDR1 is ENHRY and CDR2 is SYGVKD. This CDR3 region has 15 residues. Trimming cost V 5 bases and J 9 bases; bases outside gene matches: 8. The CDR3 here is CAISPGTGLASPLHF. CDR3 in DNA: TGTGCCATCAGTCCCGGGACAGGGTTGGCTTCACCCCTCCACTTT.

The V and J genes are TRBV7-8 and TRBJ2-1; TRBD2 matches at 11 bases. This CDR3 comprises 15 residues. Germline V gene sequence: CDR1 SGHVS, CDR2 FQNEAQ. The ends lost 5 bases at V and 6 bases at J; junction bases unmatched: 6. Here the CDR3 DNA reads TGTGCCAGCAGCCCCGGGACTAGCGGTTCCAATGAGCAGTTCTTC. Amino acids: CASSPGTSGSNEQFF. The whole variable domain, remainder taken from reference TRBV7-8 and TRBJ2-1, is GAGVSQSPRYKVAKRGQDVALRCDPISGHVSLFWYQQALGQGPEFLTYFQNEAQLDKSGLPSDRFFAERPEGSVSTLKIQRTQQEDSAVYLCASSPGTSGSNEQFFGPGTRLTVL.

The V and J genes are TRBV27 and TRBJ1-1; 7 bases map to TRBD1. V gave up 5 bases and J gave up 3 bases; unmatched junction bases: 9. Germline V lookup: CDR1 MNHEY, CDR2 SMNVEV (reference sequence). The CDR3 length is 15 residues. CDR3: CASSEQGLVYTEAFF. The CDR3 DNA reads TGTGCCAGCAGTGAACAGGGGCTCGTCTACACTGAAGCTTTCTTT.

The chain uses TRBV18 and TRBJ1-6; no clear D gene. The CDR3 is 16 residues long. The ends were cut back, 2 bases at V and 4 bases at J, with 12 bases in the middle. CDR1 KGHSH and CDR2 LQKENI come from the germline V gene. The CDR3 region is CASSPGLGLYNSPLHF. The CDR3 DNA is TGTGCCAGCTCACCAGGACTCGGCCTATATAATTCACCCCTCCACTTT.

The rearrangement joins TRBV6-1 to TRBJ2-7, with 8 positions matching TRBD2. CDR1 MNHNS and CDR2 SASEGT come from the germline V gene. After removal of 4 bases from V and 3 bases from J, the junction contained 14 bases not matched to a gene. The CDR3 has 17 amino acids. CDR3 protein: CASSGRVSGSLGYEQYF. In DNA form, the CDR3 reads TGTGCCAGCAGTGGGCGGGTGAGCGGGAGTTTGGGCTACGAGCAGTACTTC.

This chain links TRBV6-5 with TRBJ1-1; a possible D gene is TRBD1 (5 bases). Germline V gene lookup returns CDR1 MNHEY and CDR2 SVGAGI. V lost 5 bases to trimming and J lost 1 base, with 14 bases between them. The CDR3 has 15 residues. The CDR3 DNA sequence: TGTGCCAGCAGTCCGGCGGGGGTGGGGAACACTGAAGCTTTCTTT. Protein product: CASSPAGVGNTEAFF.

The gene calls are TRBV3-1 (or the pseudogene TRBV3-2) and TRBJ1-5; the D gene is possibly TRBD1 (6 bases). V lost 3 bases, J lost 6 bases, and 12 bases lay in between. The CDR3 has 14 residues. The germline CDR1 and CDR2 sequences are LGHDT and YNNKEL (reference sequence). CDR3: CASSHTGLSQPQHF. CDR3 bases: TGTGCCAGCAGCCATACAGGGTTGTCTCAGCCCCAGCATTTT.

The chain has TRBV4-2 and TRBJ1-6; weak D call: TRBD1 (5 bases). The CDR3 contains 16 residues. The V end lost 7 bases, the J end lost 7 bases, and 20 bases lay between the germline ends. Per germline, CDR1 LGHNA and CDR2 YNFKEQ. The CDR3 coding sequence is TGTGCCAGCATCTTATCAGGGTTCACGAACAATTCACCCCTCCACTTT. Amino acids: CASILSGFTNNSPLHF.

The chain combines TRBV13 with TRBJ2-1, with 10 bases that match TRBD2. There are 16 residues in the CDR3. Germline V gene sequence: CDR1 PRHDT, CDR2 FYEKMQ (reference sequence). J was trimmed by 7 bases and V by 3 bases; bases with no gene match: 9. CDR3 in amino acids: CASSFSLAGLGNEQFF. The CDR3 nucleotides are TGTGCCAGCAGCTTTTCACTAGCGGGGCTGGGGAATGAGCAGTTCTTC.

This clone was found once. This rearrangement joins TRBV3-1 (or the pseudogene TRBV3-2) to TRBJ2-3; D may be TRBD2 (6 bases). Between the trimmed V and J ends, which lost 0 bases and 0 bases, there was a span of 13 bases. CDR1 LGHDT and CDR2 YNNKEL come from the germline V gene (reference sequence). The CDR3 contains 17 residues. The CDR3 sequence is CASSQDREMGSTDTQYF. The CDR3 DNA follows: TGTGCCAGCAGCCAAGATCGGGAGATGGGGAGCACAGATACGCAGTATTTT.

The V call is TRBV11-2, the J call TRBJ1-1; D gene unclear. Germline V lookup: CDR1 SGHAT, CDR2 FQNNGV. This CDR3 has 14 amino acids. The V and J ends lost 6 bases and 0 bases respectively, with 11 bases between them. CDR3 amino acids: CASSSGRMNTEAFF. CDR3 bases: TGTGCCAGCAGTTCCGGGAGAATGAACACTGAAGCTTTCTTT.

This clone appeared once. The DNA of the CDR3 is TGTGCCAGCAGCTTACGGGCTAGCGGGGGGCCTTTGGGGGTTAGTACCCAGTACTTC. This gives the protein CASSLRASGGPLGVSTQYF. The chain recombines TRBV11-2 with TRBJ2-5; 11 nucleotides line up with TRBD2. The CDR3 is made up of 19 amino acids. V shed 2 bases, J shed 8 bases, and the junction held 19 bases outside the gene matches. The germline CDR1 and CDR2 sequences are SGHAT and FQNNGV.

This chain connects TRBV7-3 to TRBJ1-3, with D unclear. CDR3 length: 12 amino acids. The V end was cut by 5 bases, the J end by 8 bases, with 10 bases between. Germline CDR1 reads SGHTA; CDR2 reads FQGTGA. CDR3 DNA: TGTGCCAGCAGCCCCGATAGTCACACCATATATTTT. It specifies CASSPDSHTIYF.